Following are 4 T cell receptor beta chains from one sample sequenced in a study of vaccination and CD4 T cells after COVID-19. The antigens for these receptors are not known. Described treatment: roughly 11-day PBMC culture with coronavirus spike peptide pools or control peptides (ViraFEST assay). Gathering of the CD4+ T cells, from the unexposed donor, took place before the COVID-19 pandemic (2011-2018). Cultured CD4+ T cells had their DNA profiled by the Oncomine TCR Beta short-read assay. One entry per CDR3 protein results from TCRdb running MiXCR on the PCR reads. The table lists about 710 distinct CDR3 sequences, around 10% of them singletons. Sequenced sample: CD4+ T cells from blood, cultured in vitro. Receptors originate from a human donor in good health.

In its sample, this clonotype ranks as medium-sized. The chain has TRBV4-1 and TRBJ1-6, with D perhaps matching TRBD1 (5 bases). Trimming shortened V by 0 bases and J by 10 bases, and 13 bases separated the two germline ends. Germline values: CDR1 MGHRA, CDR2 YSYEKL. The CDR3 runs to 15 residues. CDR3 amino acids: CASSQDYQGWSPLHF. The CDR3 DNA is TGCGCCAGCAGCCAAGATTATCAGGGATGGTCACCCCTCCACTTT.

This clonotype was counted only a few times. J is TRBJ1-1 and V is TRBV5-1, with D unclear. Trimming left V 0 bases short and J 4 bases short, with 19 bases between. CDR1 and CDR2 (germline): SGHRS, YFSETQ. CDR3 size: 17 residues. The chain's CDR3 is CASSLVGSGPGVTEAFF. CDR3 bases: TGCGCCAGCAGCTTGGTAGGGTCGGGTCCCGGGGTCACTGAAGCTTTCTTT.

By sample share, this clonotype is large. The rearrangement joins TRBV20-1 to TRBJ1-1; 8 bases are a match to TRBD1. Germline V gene lookup returns CDR1 DFQATT and CDR2 SNEGSKA (reference sequence). The ends lost 3 bases at V and 1 base at J; junction bases unmatched: 4. The CDR3 totals 14 residues. The CDR3 reads CSARDRVKNTEAFF. Here the CDR3 DNA reads TGCAGTGCTAGGGACAGGGTGAAGAACACTGAAGCTTTCTTT.

This clonotype counts as large (0.1 to 1%). The chain carries TRBV20-1 and TRBJ1-5; D gene uncertain. Germline V CDR1 and CDR2: DFQATT, SNEGSKA (reference sequence). The V gene lost 6 bases and the J gene lost 8 bases, with 20 bases spanning the gap. The CDR3 runs to 14 residues. In nucleotides, the CDR3 is TGCAGTGCGCGGACGGCCTACGTGATTGAGCCCCAGCATTTT. This translates into CSARTAYVIEPQHF.